This note documents a single T cell receptor (beta chain) sequence. Its antigen remains unknown. The data derive from a study of shared clonotypes between healthy human individuals. General study points: How much donors shared clonotypes was expected to be affected by sequencing depth. Sorted-subset samples were not fully sequenced, rarefaction indicated. Generally, naive subsets came out with larger estimated richness than memory subsets.

Using immunoSEQ multiplex PCR, the repertoire was profiled, and TCRdb retains in-frame clones only, with some absent. The table records about 2.4 million clones, more than 85% of them present only once. Unmatched junction bases numbered 12, after V lost 2 bases and J lost 5 bases. Germline CDR1 and CDR2: MDHEN and SYDVKM. The CDR3 contains 17 residues. This sequence joins TRBV28 and TRBJ2-1; 7 bases match TRBD2. The sample consisted of naive CD4+ T cells from PBMCs. Subset: CD45RA+ positively selected. The TCR was taken from a man aged 18 to 35 in good health. Some clones in this sample may be carry-over from other donors' samples. DNA of the CDR3: TGTGCCAGCAGTTTAACGTCGAGCGGGGACTGGGACAATGAGCAGTTCTTC. It is translated as CASSLTSSGDWDNEQFF.